This T cell receptor (beta chain) derives from a study of esophageal squamous cell carcinoma under preoperative chemotherapy. Study details: Both tumor-infiltrating lymphocytes and peripheral blood T cells had their TCR repertoires profiled. Study observations and caveats: After treatment, tumor-infiltrating lymphocytes seemed to come partly from incoming peripheral T cells, not only local changes. Abundant clones tended to shrink rather than expand after paclitaxel-nedaplatin. Tumor-infiltrating lymphocytes showed no significant post-chemotherapy TCR diversity increase, unlike peripheral T cells.

TCRdb processed the PCR reads anew with MiXCR; each CDR3 protein has one entry. Seen here are tens of thousands of distinct CDR3 sequences, 50% to 60% observed once, and the top ten hold approximately 23%. Germline loops: CDR1 SGHTA, CDR2 FQGNSA. Between the trimmed V and J ends, which lost 3 bases and 4 bases, there was a span of 10 bases. This CDR3 region has 14 residues. Time point specified: after preoperative PTX-NDP chemotherapy. This clonotype appeared many times. Its antigen is unknown. Sampling was conducted from a patient given preoperative chemotherapy. The rearrangement uses TRBV7-2 and TRBJ2-1, with D possibly being TRBD2 (5 bases). The sequence was collected from a human donor with esophageal squamous cell carcinoma. The donor label of this sample is uncertain. CDR3 nucleotides: TGTGCCAGCAGCTTCGGCGGGCCTTACAATGAGCAGTTCTTC. Its translation: CASSFGGPYNEQFF.